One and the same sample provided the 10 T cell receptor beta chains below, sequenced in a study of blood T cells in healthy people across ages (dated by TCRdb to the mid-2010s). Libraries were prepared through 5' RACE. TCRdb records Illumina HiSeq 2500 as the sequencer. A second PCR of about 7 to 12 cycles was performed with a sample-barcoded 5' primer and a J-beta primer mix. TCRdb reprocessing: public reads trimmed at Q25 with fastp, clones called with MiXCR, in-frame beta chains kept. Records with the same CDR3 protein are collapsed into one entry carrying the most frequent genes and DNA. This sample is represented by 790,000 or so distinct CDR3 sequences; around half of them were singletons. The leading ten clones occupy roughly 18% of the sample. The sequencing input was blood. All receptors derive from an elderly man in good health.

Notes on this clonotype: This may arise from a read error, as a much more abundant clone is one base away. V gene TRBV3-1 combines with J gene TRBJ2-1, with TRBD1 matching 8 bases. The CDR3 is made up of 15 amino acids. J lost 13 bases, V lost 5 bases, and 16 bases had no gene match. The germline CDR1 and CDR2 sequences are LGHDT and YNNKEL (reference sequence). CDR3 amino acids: CASSRQGPRQETQFF. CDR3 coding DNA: TGTGCCAGCAGCAGACAGGGGCCACGCCAAGAGACCCAGTTCTTC.

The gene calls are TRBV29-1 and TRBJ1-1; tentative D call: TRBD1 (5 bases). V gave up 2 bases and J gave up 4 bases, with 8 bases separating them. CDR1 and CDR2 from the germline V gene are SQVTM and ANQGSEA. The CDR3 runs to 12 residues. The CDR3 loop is CSVETGGTEAFF. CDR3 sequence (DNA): TGCAGCGTTGAAACGGGGGGCACTGAAGCTTTCTTT.

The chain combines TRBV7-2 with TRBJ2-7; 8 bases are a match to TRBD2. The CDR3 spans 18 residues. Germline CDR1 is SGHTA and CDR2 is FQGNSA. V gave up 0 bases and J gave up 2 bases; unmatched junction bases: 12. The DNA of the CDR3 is TGTACCAGCAGCTTAGCGCCTAGCGGGTCATCTATTACCTACGAGCAGTACTTC. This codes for CTSSLAPSGSSITYEQYF.

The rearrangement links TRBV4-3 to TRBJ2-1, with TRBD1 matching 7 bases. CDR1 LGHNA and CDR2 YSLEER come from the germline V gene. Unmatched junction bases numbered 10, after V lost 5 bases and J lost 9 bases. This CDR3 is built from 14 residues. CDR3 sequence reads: CASSVGKGAGEQFF. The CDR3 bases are TGCGCCAGCAGCGTCGGCAAGGGGGCGGGTGAGCAGTTCTTC.

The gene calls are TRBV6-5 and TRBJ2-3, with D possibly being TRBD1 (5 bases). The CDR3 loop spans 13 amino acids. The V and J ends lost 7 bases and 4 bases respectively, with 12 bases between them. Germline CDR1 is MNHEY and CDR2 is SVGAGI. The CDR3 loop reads CASTLLGADTQYF. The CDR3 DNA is TGTGCCAGCACCCTATTAGGGGCAGATACGCAGTATTTT.

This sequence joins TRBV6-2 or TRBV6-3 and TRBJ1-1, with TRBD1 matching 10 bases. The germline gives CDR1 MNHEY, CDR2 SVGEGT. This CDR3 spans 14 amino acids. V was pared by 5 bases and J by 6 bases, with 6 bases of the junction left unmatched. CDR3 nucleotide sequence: TGTGCCAGCAGTCGGGGACAGGGGTCCGCTGAAGCTTTCTTT. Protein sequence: CASSRGQGSAEAFF.

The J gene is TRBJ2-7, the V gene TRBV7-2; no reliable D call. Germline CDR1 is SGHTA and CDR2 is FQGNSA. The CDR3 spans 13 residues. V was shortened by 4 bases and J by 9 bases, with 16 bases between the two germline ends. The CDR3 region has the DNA TGTGCCAGCAGCTCGCTCAGGAGTAGTGGGCAGTACTTC. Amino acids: CASSSLRSSGQYF. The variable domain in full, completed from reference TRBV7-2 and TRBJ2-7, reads GAGVSQSPSNKVTEKGKDVELRCDPISGHTALYWYRQSLGQGLEFLIYFQGNSAPDKSGLPSDRFSAERTGGSVSTLTIQRTQQEDSAVYLCASSSLRSSGQYFGPGTRLTVT.

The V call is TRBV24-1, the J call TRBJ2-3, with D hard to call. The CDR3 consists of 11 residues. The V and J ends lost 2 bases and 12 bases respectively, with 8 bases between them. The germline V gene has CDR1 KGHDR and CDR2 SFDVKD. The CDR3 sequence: CATSDWGPQYF. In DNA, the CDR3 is TGTGCCACCAGTGATTGGGGTCCCCAGTATTTT.

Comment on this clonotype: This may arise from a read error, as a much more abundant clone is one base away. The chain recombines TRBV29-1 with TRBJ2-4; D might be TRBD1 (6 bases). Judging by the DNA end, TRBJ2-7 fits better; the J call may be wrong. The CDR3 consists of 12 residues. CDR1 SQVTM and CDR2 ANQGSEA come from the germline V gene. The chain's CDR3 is CSVEGRGYEQYF. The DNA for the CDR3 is TGCAGCGTTGAAGGCAGGGGCTACGAGCAGTACTTC.

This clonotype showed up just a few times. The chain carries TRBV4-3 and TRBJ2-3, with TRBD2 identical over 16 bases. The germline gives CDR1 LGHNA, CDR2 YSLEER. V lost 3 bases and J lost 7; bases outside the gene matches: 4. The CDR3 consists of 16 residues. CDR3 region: CASSHSGLAGGYTQYF. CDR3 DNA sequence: TGCGCCAGCAGCCATTCGGGACTAGCGGGAGGGTATACGCAGTATTTT.